This TCR beta chain was profiled in a study of T cell repertoires in cytomegalovirus infection. Study summary: Based on public TCR beta signatures, there were indications of CMV infection and of a matching HLA type.

Details on this clonotype: Its antigen is undetermined.

Study observations and caveats: CMV-specific TCR beta clonotypes restricted by HLA-C were the ones dominating the ex vivo response.

The CDR3 has 16 amino acids. The V end lost 4 bases, the J end lost 2 bases, and 17 bases lay between the germline ends. Germline CDR1 reads SGDLS; CDR2 reads YYNGEE. Using its own MiXCR run on the reads, TCRdb lists one record per CDR3 protein. The table shows more than 150,000 distinct CDR3 sequences, with over 25% occurring only once. The sequence came from a human donor in good health (CMV status not recorded). Some clones in this sample may be carry-over from other donors' samples. The sample taken for sequencing was PBMCs. The chain recombines TRBV9 with TRBJ2-3; no firm D call. The CDR3 region has the DNA TGTGCCAGCAGCTCCTCGGATGGGTCTTTCACAGATACGCAGTATTTT. Translating gives CASSSSDGSFTDTQYF.